Sequencing of this T cell receptor (beta chain) was carried out in a study of T-cell memory formation after mild COVID-19. Each CDR3 protein is one row after TCRdb ran MiXCR on the 5' RACE reads. Altogether some 490,000 distinct CDR3 sequences are present, over 15% being singletons, with the ten largest covering around 12%. The CDR3 loop spans 14 amino acids. Germline V CDR1 and CDR2: SQVTM, ANQGSEA. V gave up 1 base and J gave up 3 bases; unmatched junction bases: 5. The sequence came from an adult woman who had mild COVID-19 (a few samples of this study predate the infection). Cell type and time point are not known. The chain combines TRBV29-1 with TRBJ1-1; TRBD1 aligns across 7 bases. The sample consisted of PBMCs or a T cell subset sorted from them (not recorded which). The CDR3: CSVEGGGQHTEAFF. The CDR3 DNA follows: TGCAGCGTTGAAGGGGGGGGACAGCACACTGAAGCTTTCTTT.